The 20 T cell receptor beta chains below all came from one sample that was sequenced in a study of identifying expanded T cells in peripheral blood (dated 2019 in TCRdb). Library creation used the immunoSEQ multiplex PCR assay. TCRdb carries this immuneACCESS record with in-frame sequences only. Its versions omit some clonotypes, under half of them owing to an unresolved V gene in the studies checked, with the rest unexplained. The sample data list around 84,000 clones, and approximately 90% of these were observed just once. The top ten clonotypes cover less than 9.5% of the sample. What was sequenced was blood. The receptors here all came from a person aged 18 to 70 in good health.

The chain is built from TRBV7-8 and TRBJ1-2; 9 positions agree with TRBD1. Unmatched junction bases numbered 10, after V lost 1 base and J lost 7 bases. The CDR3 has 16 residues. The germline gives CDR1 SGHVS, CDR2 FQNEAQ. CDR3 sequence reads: CASSLGRRGQGSGYTF. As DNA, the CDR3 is TGTGCCAGCAGCTTAGGGAGGCGGGGACAGGGAAGTGGCTACACCTTC. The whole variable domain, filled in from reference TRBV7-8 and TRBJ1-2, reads GAGVSQSPRYKVAKRGQDVALRCDPISGHVSLFWYQQALGQGPEFLTYFQNEAQLDKSGLPSDRFFAERPEGSVSTLKIQRTQQEDSAVYLCASSLGRRGQGSGYTFGSGTRLTVV.

CDR3 DNA sequence: TGTGCCAGCAGCAAAGCATATGCGGGACAGGGTAAATACGAGCAGTACTTC. Its protein product is CASSKAYAGQGKYEQYF. The V gene is TRBV21-1, the J gene TRBJ2-7; no check of the table's D call, TRBD1, against the DNA was made. TRBV21-1 is recorded as a pseudogene. CDR3 length equals 17 residues.

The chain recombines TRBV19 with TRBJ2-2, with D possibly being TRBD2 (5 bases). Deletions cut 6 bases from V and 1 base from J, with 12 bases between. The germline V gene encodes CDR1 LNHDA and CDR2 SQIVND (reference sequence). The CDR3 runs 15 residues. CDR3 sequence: CASRESLGNTGELFF. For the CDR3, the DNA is TGTGCCAGTAGAGAATCACTAGGGAACACCGGGGAGCTGTTTTTT. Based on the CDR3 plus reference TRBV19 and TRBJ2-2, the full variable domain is DGGITQSPKYLFRKEGQNVTLSCEQNLNHDAMYWYRQDPGQGLRLIYYSQIVNDFQKGDIAEGYSVSREKKESFPLTVTSAQKNPTAFYLCASRESLGNTGELFFGEGSRLTVL.

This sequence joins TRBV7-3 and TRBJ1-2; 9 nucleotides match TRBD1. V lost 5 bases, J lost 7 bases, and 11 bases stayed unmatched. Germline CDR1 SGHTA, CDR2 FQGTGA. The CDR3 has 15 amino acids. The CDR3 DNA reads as TGTGCCAGCAGCCTATACCCGGGACAGGGTTTTGGCTACACCTTC. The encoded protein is CASSLYPGQGFGYTF.

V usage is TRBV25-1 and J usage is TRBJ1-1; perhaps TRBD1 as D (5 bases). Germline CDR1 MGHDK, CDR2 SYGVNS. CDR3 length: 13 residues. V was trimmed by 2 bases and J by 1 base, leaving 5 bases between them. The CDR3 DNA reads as TGTGCCAGCAGTGAACAGGGGAACACTGAAGCTTTCTTT. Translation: CASSEQGNTEAFF. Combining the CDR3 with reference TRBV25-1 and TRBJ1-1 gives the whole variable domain EADIYQTPRYLVIGTGKKITLECSQTMGHDKMYWYQQDPGMELHLIHYSYGVNSTEKGDLSSESTVSRIRTEHFPLTLESARPSHTSQYLCASSEQGNTEAFFGQGTRLTVV.

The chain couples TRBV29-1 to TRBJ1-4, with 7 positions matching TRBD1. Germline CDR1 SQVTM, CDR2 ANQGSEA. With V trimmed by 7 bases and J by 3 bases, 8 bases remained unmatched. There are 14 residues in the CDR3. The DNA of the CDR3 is TGCAGCGCCAGGGGGATTTCGGCTAATGAAAAACTGTTTTTT. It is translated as CSARGISANEKLFF.

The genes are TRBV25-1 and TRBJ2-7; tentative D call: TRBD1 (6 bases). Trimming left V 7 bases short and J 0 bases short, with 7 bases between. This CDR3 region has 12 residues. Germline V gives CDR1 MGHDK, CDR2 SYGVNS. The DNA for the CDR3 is TGTGCCAGCAAGGGGGACTCCTACGAGCAGTACTTC. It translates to CASKGDSYEQYF.

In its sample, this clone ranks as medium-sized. The CDR3 is CASSAWGYTF. CDR3 bases: TGTGCCAGTTCCGCATGGGGCTACACCTTC. This chain connects TRBV19 to TRBJ1-2; no reliable D call. V was pared by 8 bases and J by 8 bases, with 9 bases between. The length of the CDR3 is 10 residues. Germline lookup yields CDR1 LNHDA and CDR2 SQIVND (reference sequence). The complete variable domain, with remaining parts taken from reference TRBV19 and TRBJ1-2, reads DGGITQSPKYLFRKEGQNVTLSCEQNLNHDAMYWYRQDPGQGLRLIYYSQIVNDFQKGDIAEGYSVSREKKESFPLTVTSAQKNPTAFYLCASSAWGYTFGSGTRLTVV.

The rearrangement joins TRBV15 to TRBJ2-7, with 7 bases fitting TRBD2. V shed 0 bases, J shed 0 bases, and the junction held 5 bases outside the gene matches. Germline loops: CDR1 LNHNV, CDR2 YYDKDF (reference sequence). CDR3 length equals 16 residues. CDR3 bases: TGTGCCACCAGCAGAGAGCTTCTAGCGGCCTCCTACGAGCAGTACTTC. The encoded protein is CATSRELLAASYEQYF.

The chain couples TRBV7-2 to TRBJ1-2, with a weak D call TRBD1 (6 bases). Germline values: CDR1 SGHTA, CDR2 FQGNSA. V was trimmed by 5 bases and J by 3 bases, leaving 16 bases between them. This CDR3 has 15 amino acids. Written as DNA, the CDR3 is TGTGCCAGCAGCCGCTACCGGGACACGCACTATGGCTACACCTTC. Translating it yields CASSRYRDTHYGYTF.

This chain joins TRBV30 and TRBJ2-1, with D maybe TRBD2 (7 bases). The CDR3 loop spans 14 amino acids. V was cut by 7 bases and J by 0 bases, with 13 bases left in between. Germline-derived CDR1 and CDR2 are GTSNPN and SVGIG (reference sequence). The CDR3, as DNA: TGTGCCTCTTACCGGGGGGCCTCCTACAATGAGCAGTTCTTC. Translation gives CASYRGASYNEQFF.

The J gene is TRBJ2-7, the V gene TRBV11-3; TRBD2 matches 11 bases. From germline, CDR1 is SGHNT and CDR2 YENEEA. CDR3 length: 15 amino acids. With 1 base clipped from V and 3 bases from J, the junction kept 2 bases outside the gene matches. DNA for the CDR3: TGTGCCAGCAGCTTAGGAGGACTAGCGGGCTACGAGCAGTACTTC. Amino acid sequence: CASSLGGLAGYEQYF.

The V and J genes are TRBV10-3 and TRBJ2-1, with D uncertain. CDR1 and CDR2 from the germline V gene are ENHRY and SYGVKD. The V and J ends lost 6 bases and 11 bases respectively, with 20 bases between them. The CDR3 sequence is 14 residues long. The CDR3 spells CAISLSDALQKQFF. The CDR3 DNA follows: TGTGCCATCAGCCTCTCCGACGCGCTTCAGAAGCAGTTCTTC.

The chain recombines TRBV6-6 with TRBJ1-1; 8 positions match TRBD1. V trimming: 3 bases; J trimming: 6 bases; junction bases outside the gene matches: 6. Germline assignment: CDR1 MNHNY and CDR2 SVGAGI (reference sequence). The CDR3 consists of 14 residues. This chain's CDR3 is CASSYSDRGPEAFF. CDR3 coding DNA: TGTGCCAGCAGTTATAGTGACAGGGGCCCTGAAGCTTTCTTT.

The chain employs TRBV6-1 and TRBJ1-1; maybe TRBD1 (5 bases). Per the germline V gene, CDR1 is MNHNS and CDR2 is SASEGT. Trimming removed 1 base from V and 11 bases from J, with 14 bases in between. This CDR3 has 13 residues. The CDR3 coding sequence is TGTGCCAGCAGTGAAGGGAGAGGACAAGCGGCTTTCTTT. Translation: CASSEGRGQAAFF.

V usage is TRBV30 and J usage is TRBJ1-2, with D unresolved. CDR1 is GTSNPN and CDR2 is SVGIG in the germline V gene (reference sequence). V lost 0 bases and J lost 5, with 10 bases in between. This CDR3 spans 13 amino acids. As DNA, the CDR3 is TGTGCCTGGAGTGTGGCCGGAGGATATGGCTACACCTTC. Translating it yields CAWSVAGGYGYTF.

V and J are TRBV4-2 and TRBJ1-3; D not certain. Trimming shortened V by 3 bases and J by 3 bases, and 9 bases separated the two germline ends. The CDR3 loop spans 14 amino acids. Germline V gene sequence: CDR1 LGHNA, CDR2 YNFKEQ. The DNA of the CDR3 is TGTGCCAGCAGCCATAGGAGAGATGGAAACACCATATATTTT. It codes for CASSHRRDGNTIYF.

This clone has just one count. The CDR3 sequence is CASSLGDRGAEQYF. CDR3 DNA sequence: TGTGCCAGCAGCTTAGGAGACAGGGGTGCCGAGCAGTACTTC. V and J are TRBV13 and TRBJ2-7; the match to TRBD1 covers 8 bases. The CDR3 loop spans 14 amino acids. Germline loops: CDR1 PRHDT, CDR2 FYEKMQ (reference sequence). The V and J ends lost 0 bases and 6 bases, in that order; junction bases with no gene match: 4.

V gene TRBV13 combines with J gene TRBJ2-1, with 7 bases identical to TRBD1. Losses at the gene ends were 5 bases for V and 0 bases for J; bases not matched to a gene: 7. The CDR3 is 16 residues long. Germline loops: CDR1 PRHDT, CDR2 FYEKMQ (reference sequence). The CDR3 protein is CASSRNRGGSYNEQFF. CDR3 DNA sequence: TGTGCCAGCAGCAGGAACAGGGGTGGCTCCTACAATGAGCAGTTCTTC. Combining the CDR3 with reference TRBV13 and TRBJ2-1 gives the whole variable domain AAGVIQSPRHLIKEKRETATLKCYPIPRHDTVYWYQQGPGQDPQFLISFYEKMQSDKGSIPDRFSAQQFSDYHSELNMSSLELGDSALYFCASSRNRGGSYNEQFFGPGTRLTVL.

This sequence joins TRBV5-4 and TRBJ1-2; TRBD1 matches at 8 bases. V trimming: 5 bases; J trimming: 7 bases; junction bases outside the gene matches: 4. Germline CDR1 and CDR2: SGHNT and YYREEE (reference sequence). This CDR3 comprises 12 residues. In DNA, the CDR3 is TGTGCCAGCAGGGACAGGGAGGTTGGCTACACCTTC. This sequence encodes CASRDREVGYTF.